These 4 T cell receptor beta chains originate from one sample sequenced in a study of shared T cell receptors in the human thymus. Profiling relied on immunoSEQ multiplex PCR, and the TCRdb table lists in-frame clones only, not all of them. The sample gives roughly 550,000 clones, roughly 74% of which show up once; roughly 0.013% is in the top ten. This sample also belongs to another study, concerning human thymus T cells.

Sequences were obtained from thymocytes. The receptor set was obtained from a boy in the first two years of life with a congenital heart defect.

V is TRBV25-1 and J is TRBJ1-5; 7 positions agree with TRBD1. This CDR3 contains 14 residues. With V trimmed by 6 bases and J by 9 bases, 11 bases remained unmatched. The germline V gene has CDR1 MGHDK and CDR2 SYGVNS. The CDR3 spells CASSPQGLVRPQHF. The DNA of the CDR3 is TGTGCCAGCAGCCCACAGGGGCTCGTTAGGCCCCAGCATTTT.

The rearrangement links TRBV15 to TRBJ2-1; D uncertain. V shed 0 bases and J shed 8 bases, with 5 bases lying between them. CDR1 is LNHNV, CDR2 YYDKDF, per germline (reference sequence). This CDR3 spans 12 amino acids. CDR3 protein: CATSREGYEQFF. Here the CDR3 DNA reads TGTGCCACCAGCAGAGAGGGCTATGAGCAGTTCTTC.

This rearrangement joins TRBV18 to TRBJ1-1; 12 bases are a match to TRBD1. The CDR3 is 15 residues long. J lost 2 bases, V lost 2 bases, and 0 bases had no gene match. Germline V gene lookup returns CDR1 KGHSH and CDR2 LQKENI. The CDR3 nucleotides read TGTGCCAGCTCACCAGGGACAGGGGGCAACACTGAAGCTTTCTTT. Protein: CASSPGTGGNTEAFF. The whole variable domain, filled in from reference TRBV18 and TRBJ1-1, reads NAGVMQNPRHLVRRRGQEARLRCSPMKGHSHVYWYRQLPEEGLKFMVYLQKENIIDESGMPKERFSAEFPKEGPSILRIQQVVRGDSAAYFCASSPGTGGNTEAFFGQGTRLTVV.

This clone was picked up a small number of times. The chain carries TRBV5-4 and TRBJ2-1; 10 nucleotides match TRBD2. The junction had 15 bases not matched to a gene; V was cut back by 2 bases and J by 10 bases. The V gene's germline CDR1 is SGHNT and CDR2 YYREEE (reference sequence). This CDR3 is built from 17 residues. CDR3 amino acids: CASSLQAGGPLSNEQFF. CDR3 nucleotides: TGTGCCAGCAGCTTACAAGCGGGAGGGCCGTTGAGTAACGAGCAGTTCTTC.